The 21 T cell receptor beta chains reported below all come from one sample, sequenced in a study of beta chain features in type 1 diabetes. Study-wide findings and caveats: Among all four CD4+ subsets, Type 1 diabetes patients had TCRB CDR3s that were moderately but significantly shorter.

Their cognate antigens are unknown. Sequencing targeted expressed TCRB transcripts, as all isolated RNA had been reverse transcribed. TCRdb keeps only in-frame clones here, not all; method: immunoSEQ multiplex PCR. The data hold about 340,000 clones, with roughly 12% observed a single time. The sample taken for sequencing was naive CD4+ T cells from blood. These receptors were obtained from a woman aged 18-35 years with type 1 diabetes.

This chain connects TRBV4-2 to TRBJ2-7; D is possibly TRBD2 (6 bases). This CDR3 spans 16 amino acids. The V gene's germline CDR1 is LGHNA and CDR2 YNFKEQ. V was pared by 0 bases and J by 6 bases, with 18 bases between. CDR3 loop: CASSQESSPPGAEQYF. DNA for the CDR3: TGTGCCAGCAGCCAAGAATCCAGTCCCCCGGGAGCCGAGCAGTACTTC.

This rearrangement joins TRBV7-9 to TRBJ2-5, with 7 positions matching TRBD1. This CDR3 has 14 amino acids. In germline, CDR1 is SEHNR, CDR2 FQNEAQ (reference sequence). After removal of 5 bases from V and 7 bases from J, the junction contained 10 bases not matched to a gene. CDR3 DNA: TGTGCCAGCAGCCACAGGGGAGCCGCGGGGACCCAGTACTTC. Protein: CASSHRGAAGTQYF.

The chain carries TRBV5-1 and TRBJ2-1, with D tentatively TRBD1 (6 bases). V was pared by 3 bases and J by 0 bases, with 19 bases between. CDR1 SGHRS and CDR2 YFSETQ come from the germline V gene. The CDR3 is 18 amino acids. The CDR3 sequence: CASSYPRITGSSYNEQFF. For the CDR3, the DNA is TGCGCCAGCAGCTATCCCCGCATTACAGGGAGCTCCTACAATGAGCAGTTCTTC.

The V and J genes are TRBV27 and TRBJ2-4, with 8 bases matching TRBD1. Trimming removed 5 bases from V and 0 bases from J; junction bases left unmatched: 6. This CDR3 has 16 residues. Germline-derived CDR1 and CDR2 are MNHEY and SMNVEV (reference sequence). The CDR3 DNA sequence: TGTGCCAGCAGTCCCTACGGACAGGGAGCCAAAAACATTCAGTACTTC. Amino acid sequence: CASSPYGQGAKNIQYF.

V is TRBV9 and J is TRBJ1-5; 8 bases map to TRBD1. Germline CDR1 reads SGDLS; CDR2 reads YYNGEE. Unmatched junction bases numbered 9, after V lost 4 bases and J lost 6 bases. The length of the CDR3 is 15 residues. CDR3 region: CASSPGPGGGQPQHF. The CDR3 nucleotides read TGTGCCAGCAGCCCCGGACCAGGGGGCGGTCAGCCCCAGCATTTT.

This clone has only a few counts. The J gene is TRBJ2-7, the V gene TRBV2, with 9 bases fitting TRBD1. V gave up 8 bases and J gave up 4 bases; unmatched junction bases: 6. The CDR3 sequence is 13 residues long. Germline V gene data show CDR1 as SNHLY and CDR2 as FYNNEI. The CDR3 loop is CASHGTGIYEQYF. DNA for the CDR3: TGTGCCAGCCACGGGACAGGGATTTACGAGCAGTACTTC.

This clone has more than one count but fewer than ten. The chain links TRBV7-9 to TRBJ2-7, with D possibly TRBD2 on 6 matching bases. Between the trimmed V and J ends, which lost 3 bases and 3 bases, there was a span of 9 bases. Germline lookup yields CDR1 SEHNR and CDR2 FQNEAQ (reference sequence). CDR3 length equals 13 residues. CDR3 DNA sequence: TGTGCCAGCAGCTTGACTAGTATCTACGAGCAGTACTTC. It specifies CASSLTSIYEQYF.

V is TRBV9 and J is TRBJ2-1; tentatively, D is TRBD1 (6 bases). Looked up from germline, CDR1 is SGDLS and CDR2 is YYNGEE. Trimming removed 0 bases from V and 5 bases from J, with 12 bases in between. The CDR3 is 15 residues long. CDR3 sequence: CASSVATQGHNEQFF. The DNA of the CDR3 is TGTGCCAGCAGCGTAGCTACGCAGGGGCACAATGAGCAGTTCTTC.

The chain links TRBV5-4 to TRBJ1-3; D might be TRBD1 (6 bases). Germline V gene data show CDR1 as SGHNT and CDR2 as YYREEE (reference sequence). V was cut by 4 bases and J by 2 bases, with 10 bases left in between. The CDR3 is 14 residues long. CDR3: CASSGTLAGNTIYF. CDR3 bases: TGTGCCAGCAGCGGGACACTAGCTGGAAACACCATATATTTT.

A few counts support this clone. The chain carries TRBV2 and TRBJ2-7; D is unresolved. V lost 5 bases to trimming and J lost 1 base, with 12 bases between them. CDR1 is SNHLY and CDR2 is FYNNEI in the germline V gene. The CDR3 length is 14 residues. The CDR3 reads CASSPTIGSYEQYF. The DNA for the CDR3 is TGTGCCAGCAGTCCAACTATAGGATCCTACGAGCAGTACTTC.

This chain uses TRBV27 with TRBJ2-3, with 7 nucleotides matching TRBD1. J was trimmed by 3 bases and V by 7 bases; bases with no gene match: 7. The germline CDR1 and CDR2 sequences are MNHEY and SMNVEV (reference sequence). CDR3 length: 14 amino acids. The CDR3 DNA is TGTGCCAGCAATAGACAGGGAAGGACAGATACGCAGTATTTT. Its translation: CASNRQGRTDTQYF.

The CDR3 DNA reads TGTGCCAGCAGCTCGAGACCGGGACTAGGGCTATACGAGCAGTACGTC. Protein sequence: CASSSRPGLGLYEQYV. This chain joins TRBV11-2 and TRBJ2-7; 8 bases are shared with TRBD2. The V and J ends lost 4 bases and 4 bases, in that order; junction bases with no gene match: 12. The CDR3 is 16 residues long. The V gene's germline CDR1 is SGHAT and CDR2 FQNNGV.

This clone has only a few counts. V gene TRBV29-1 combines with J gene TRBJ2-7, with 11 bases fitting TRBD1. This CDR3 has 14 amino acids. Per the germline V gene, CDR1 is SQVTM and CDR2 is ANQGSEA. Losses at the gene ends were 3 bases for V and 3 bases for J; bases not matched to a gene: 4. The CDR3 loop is CSVDLGTGGYEQYF. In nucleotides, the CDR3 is TGCAGCGTTGATCTGGGGACAGGGGGCTACGAGCAGTACTTC.

The CDR3: CASSLGTVSNQPQHF. In nucleotides, the CDR3 is TGCGCCAGCAGCTTAGGGACAGTCAGCAATCAGCCCCAGCATTTT. This chain connects TRBV5-1 to TRBJ1-5, with 7 bases matching TRBD1. CDR1 SGHRS and CDR2 YFSETQ come from the germline V gene. The junction had 3 bases not matched to a gene; V was cut back by 2 bases and J by 1 base. The CDR3 runs to 15 residues. The variable domain in full, completed from reference TRBV5-1 and TRBJ1-5, reads KAGVTQTPRYLIKTRGQQVTLSCSPISGHRSVSWYQQTPGQGLQFLFEYFSETQRNKGNFPGRFSGRQFSNSRSEMNVSTLELGDSALYLCASSLGTVSNQPQHFGDGTRLSIL.

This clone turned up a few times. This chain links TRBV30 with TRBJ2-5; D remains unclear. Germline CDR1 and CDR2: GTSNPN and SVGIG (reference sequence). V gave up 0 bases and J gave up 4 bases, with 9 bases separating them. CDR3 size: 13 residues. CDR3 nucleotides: TGTGCCTGGAGTGTACGGGTAAGAGAGACCCAGTACTTC. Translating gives CAWSVRVRETQYF.

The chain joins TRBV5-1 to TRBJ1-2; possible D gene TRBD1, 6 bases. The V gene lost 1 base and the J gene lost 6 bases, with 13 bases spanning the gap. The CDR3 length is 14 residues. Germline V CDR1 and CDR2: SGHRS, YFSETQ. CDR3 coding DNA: TGCGCCAGCAGCTTGATGTCAGGGGAAGATGGCTACACCTTC. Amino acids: CASSLMSGEDGYTF.

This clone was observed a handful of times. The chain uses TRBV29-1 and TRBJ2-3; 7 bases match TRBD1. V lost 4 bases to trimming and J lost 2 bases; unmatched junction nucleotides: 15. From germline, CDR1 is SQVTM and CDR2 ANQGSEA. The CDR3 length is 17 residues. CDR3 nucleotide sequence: TGCAGCGTTGCCCCCTTTGTGAGACAGGGACCCACAGATACGCAGTATTTT. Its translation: CSVAPFVRQGPTDTQYF.

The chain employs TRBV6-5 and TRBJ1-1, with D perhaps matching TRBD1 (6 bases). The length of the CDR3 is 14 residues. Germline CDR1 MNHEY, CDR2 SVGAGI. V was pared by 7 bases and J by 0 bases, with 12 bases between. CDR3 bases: TGTGCCAGCATGAGGGACAATATGAACACTGAAGCTTTCTTT. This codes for CASMRDNMNTEAFF.

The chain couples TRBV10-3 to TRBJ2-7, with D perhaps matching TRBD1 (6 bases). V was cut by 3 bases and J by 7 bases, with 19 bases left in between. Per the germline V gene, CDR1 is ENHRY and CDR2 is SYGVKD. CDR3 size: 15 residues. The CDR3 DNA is TGTGCCATCAGTGATATGGGCAGGGGAAGAGGGGAGCAGTACTTC. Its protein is CAISDMGRGRGEQYF.

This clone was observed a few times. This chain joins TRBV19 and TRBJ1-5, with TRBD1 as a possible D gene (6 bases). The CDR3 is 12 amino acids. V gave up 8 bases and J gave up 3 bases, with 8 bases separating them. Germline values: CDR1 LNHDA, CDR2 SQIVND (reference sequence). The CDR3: CASRQANQPQHF. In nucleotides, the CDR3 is TGTGCCAGTCGACAGGCCAATCAGCCCCAGCATTTT.

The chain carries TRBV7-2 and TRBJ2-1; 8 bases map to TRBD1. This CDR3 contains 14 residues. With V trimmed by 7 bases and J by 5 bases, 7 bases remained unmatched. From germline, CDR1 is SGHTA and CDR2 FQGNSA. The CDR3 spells CASKQGASHNEQFF. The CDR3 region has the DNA TGTGCCAGCAAGCAGGGGGCATCCCACAATGAGCAGTTCTTC.